This TCR beta chain comes out of a study of blood T cell repertoires in COVID-19. Libraries were prepared by immunoSEQ multiplex PCR; TCRdb keeps only in-frame clonotypes and omits some of them. The sample has a few hundred thousand clones, 83% seen once; the top ten hold approximately 5.4%. Specimen: PBMCs or T cells enriched from blood (not recorded which). The origin of this receptor is a woman aged 50 to 60 who had recovered from COVID-19.

This CDR3 is CASSEDRGLFGYTF. As DNA, the CDR3 is TGCGCCAGCAGCGAGGACAGGGGGCTTTTTGGCTACACCTTC. This sequence joins TRBV5-1 and TRBJ1-2; 11 nucleotides line up with TRBD1. This CDR3 contains 14 residues. The trim removed 4 bases at V and 7 bases at J, leaving 6 bases unmatched. In germline, CDR1 is SGHRS, CDR2 YFSETQ. The entire variable domain, with the rest obtained from reference TRBV5-1 and TRBJ1-2, is as follows: KAGVTQTPRYLIKTRGQQVTLSCSPISGHRSVSWYQQTPGQGLQFLFEYFSETQRNKGNFPGRFSGRQFSNSRSEMNVSTLELGDSALYLCASSEDRGLFGYTFGSGTRLTVV.